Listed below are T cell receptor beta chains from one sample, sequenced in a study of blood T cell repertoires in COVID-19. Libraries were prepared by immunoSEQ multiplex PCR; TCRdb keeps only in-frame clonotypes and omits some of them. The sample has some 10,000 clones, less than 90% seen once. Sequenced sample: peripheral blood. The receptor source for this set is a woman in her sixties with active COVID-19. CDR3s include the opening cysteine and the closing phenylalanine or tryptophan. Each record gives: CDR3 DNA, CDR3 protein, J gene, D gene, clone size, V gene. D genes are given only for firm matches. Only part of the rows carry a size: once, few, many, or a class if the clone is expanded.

CDR3nt: TGTGCCAGCTCACCACCGGGCAGGGGGCAGCAGCCCCAGCATTTT
CDR3aa: CASSPPGRGQQPQHF
j_gene: TRBJ1-5
d_gene: TRBD1
abundance: NA
v_gene: TRBV18

CDR3nt: TGTGCCAGCAGTCTCCCCCCGGGACAGTCCCATTTATCGGATACGCAGTATTTT
CDR3aa: CASSLPPGQSHLSDTQYF
j_gene: TRBJ2-3
d_gene: TRBD1
abundance: NA
v_gene: TRBV28

CDR3nt: TGTGCCAGCAGTCCCCCGGCGCGGGGGTCACCCCTCCACTTT
CDR3aa: CASSPPARGSPLHF
j_gene: TRBJ1-6
d_gene: NA
abundance: NA
v_gene: TRBV28

CDR3nt: TGTGCCAGCAGCTTCACAGGGAAGCCCCAGCATTTT
CDR3aa: CASSFTGKPQHF
j_gene: TRBJ1-5
d_gene: NA
abundance: once
v_gene: TRBV11-2

CDR3nt: TGTGCCAGTAGCTCACCGACAGGGGTGGTGGGAAGGGACACTGAAGCTTTCTTT
CDR3aa: CASSSPTGVVGRDTEAFF
j_gene: TRBJ1-1
d_gene: TRBD1
abundance: NA
v_gene: TRBV19

CDR3nt: TGTGCCAGCAGCGTACCGGTGGGACTAGCGGGGGCCGGGGAGCTGTTTTTT
CDR3aa: CASSVPVGLAGAGELFF
j_gene: TRBJ2-2
d_gene: TRBD2
abundance: NA
v_gene: TRBV9

CDR3nt: TGTGCCATCAGCAGGGGAGCGGGAGGGCTCGCGAACACCGGGGAGCTGTTTTTT
CDR3aa: CAISRGAGGLANTGELFF
j_gene: TRBJ2-2
d_gene: TRBD2
abundance: NA
v_gene: TRBV10-3

CDR3nt: TGTGCCTGGAGTGTGAGGACAGGGGGGACTAATGAAAAACTGTTTTTT
CDR3aa: CAWSVRTGGTNEKLFF
j_gene: TRBJ1-4
d_gene: TRBD1
abundance: NA
v_gene: TRBV30

CDR3nt: TGTGCCAGCAGCTCCAGCGGGGGGGCCCTAGATACGCAGTATTTT
CDR3aa: CASSSSGGALDTQYF
j_gene: TRBJ2-3
d_gene: TRBD2
abundance: NA
v_gene: TRBV7-2

CDR3nt: TGCGCCAGCAGACCTTACCCTCAGGGGGCAGGCGACACTGAAGCTTTCTTT
CDR3aa: CASRPYPQGAGDTEAFF
j_gene: TRBJ1-1
d_gene: TRBD1
abundance: NA
v_gene: TRBV4-1

CDR3nt: TGTGCCACCCAAGCGGACGGGACAGACTATGGCTACACCTTC
CDR3aa: CATQADGTDYGYTF
j_gene: TRBJ1-2
d_gene: TRBD1
abundance: NA
v_gene: TRBV19

CDR3nt: TGTGCCAGCAGCGTAGGAGGGGGGAACACCGGGGAGCTGTTTTTT
CDR3aa: CASSVGGGNTGELFF
j_gene: TRBJ2-2
d_gene: NA
abundance: NA
v_gene: TRBV9

CDR3nt: TGTGCCAGCAGCGTAGGACAGGGCAGTCAGCCCCAGCATTTT
CDR3aa: CASSVGQGSQPQHF
j_gene: TRBJ1-5
d_gene: TRBD1
abundance: once
v_gene: TRBV9

CDR3nt: TGTGCCAGCAGGTGGGGGGGGGCTGAAGCTTTCTTT
CDR3aa: CASRWGGAEAFF
j_gene: TRBJ1-1
d_gene: NA
abundance: NA
v_gene: TRBV28

CDR3nt: TGTGCCAGCAGTCAGGGTTCTAACTATGGCTACACCTTC
CDR3aa: CASSQGSNYGYTF
j_gene: TRBJ1-2
d_gene: NA
abundance: NA
v_gene: TRBV6-4

CDR3nt: TGTGCCAGCAGTCCGAGGGTTACTGGCAATGGCTACACCTTC
CDR3aa: CASSPRVTGNGYTF
j_gene: TRBJ1-2
d_gene: NA
abundance: NA
v_gene: TRBV6-5

CDR3nt: TGTGCCAGCAGTCACAACAGGGTTAACTATGGCTACACCTTC
CDR3aa: CASSHNRVNYGYTF
j_gene: TRBJ1-2
d_gene: NA
abundance: few
v_gene: TRBV27

CDR3nt: TGTGCCAGCAGCCAAGATCTGGGGCGGTTGGATACGCAGTATTTT
CDR3aa: CASSQDLGRLDTQYF
j_gene: TRBJ2-3
d_gene: NA
abundance: once
v_gene: TRBV4-2